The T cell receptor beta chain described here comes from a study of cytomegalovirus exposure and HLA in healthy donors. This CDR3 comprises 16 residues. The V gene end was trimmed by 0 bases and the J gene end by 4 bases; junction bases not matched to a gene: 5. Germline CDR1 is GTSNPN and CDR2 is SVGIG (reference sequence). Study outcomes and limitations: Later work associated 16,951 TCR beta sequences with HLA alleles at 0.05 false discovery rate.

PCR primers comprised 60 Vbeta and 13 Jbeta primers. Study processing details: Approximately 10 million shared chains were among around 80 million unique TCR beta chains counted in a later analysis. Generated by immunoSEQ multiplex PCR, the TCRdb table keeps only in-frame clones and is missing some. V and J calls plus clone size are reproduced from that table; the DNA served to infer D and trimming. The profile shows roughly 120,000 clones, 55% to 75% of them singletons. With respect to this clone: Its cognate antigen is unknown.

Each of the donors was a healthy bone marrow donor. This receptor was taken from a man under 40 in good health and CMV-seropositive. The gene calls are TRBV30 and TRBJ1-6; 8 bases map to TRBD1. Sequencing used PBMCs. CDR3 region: CAWSVQGVNYNSPLHF. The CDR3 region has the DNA TGTGCCTGGAGTGTACAGGGGGTAAATTATAATTCACCCCTCCACTTT.